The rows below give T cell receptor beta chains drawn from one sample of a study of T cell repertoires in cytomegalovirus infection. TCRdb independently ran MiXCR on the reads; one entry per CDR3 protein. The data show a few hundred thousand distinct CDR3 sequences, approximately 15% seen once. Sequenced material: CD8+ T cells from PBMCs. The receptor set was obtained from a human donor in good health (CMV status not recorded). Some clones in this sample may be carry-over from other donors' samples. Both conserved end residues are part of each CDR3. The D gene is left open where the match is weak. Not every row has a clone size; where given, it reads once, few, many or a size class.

TGCAGCGTTGAAGACGGTATCGCTCTCGATACGCAGTATTTT CSVEDGIALDTQYF NA NA TRBJ2-3 TRBV29-1
TGTGCCAGCAGCCAAGATGCCAGGGACGGGGAGACTAATGAAAAACTGTTTTTT CASSQDARDGETNEKLFF NA few TRBJ1-4 TRBV4-2
TGTGCCAGCAGTTTAGGGACAGCTGGGAATTCACCCCTCCACTTT CASSLGTAGNSPLHF TRBD1 few TRBJ1-6 TRBV27
TGTGCCACCAGCAGAGATGAGGGACATAACACCGGGGAGCTGTTTTTT CATSRDEGHNTGELFF NA NA TRBJ2-2 TRBV15
TGTGCCAGCAGTTACGGGTATAGCTTCTTT CASSYGYSFF NA many TRBJ1-1 TRBV6-6
TGTGCCAGCAATAAACCCGACAGGGCGGCAGATACGCAGTATTTT CASNKPDRAADTQYF TRBD1 few TRBJ2-3 TRBV2
TGTGCCAGCAGTTCCCCATGGGGGCATCGTGTAGATGAGCAGTTCTTC CASSSPWGHRVDEQFF NA NA TRBJ2-1 TRBV12-3/TRBV12-4
TGTGCTAGTGGTGTACAGGGGAGGGTTATGTACGAGCAGTACTTC CASGVQGRVMYEQYF NA few TRBJ2-7 TRBV12-5
TGTGCCAGCAGTTCTCAGGACGGAGGCACAGATACGCAGTATTTT CASSSQDGGTDTQYF NA NA TRBJ2-3 TRBV27
TGTGCCACCAGCAGAGCAGGACAGGGAGAGGAGACCCAGTACTTC CATSRAGQGEETQYF TRBD1 few TRBJ2-5 TRBV15
TGTGCCAGCAGCTTTGCGGGGGCGCCCAGTGAGACCCAGTACTTC CASSFAGAPSETQYF NA many TRBJ2-5 TRBV7-6
TGTGCCAGTAGTATAGGAGGAAGCGGTAGCACAGATACGCAGTATTTT CASSIGGSGSTDTQYF NA NA TRBJ2-3 TRBV19
TGTGCCAGCAGTTACCGAGGGACAGAACAACTCCGTCCCTACAATGAGCAGTTCTTC CASSYRGTEQLRPYNEQFF TRBD1 many TRBJ2-1 TRBV6-5
TGTGCCAGCAGCTTAGGGACTAGCTACGTCAATGAGCAGTTCTTC CASSLGTSYVNEQFF TRBD2 many TRBJ2-1 TRBV7-2
TGTGCCAGCAGCCTTAGCGGGGGGCGTCTCAATGAGCAGTTCTTC CASSLSGGRLNEQFF TRBD2 NA TRBJ2-1 TRBV4-2
TGTGCCAGCAGCCCAGCGGGACAACAACGGTACGAGCAGTACTTC CASSPAGQQRYEQYF NA NA TRBJ2-7 TRBV27
TGTGCCAGCAGTTTAAAGGTAGCGTTGGATTCTGGGGCCAACGTCCTGACTTTC CASSLKVALDSGANVLTF NA many TRBJ2-6 TRBV28
TGTGCCAGCAGACGGGACATTCGTAGTCAGCCCCAGCATTTT CASRRDIRSQPQHF NA few TRBJ1-5 TRBV27
TGTGCCAGCAGTTTCAACCCCGAGCCGATGACTAGCGGGAAAGAGACCCAGTACTTC CASSFNPEPMTSGKETQYF TRBD2 many TRBJ2-5 TRBV12-3/TRBV12-4
TGCAGTGCTAGAGATTTTAAGGCCCGGCCGGGAGGAAACACCATATATTTT CSARDFKARPGGNTIYF NA few TRBJ1-3 TRBV20-1
TGCAGTGCTAGAGATCTTAGGGGGCGCTACGAGCAGTACTTC CSARDLRGRYEQYF TRBD1 few TRBJ2-7 TRBV20-1
TGTGCCAGCAGCCCCGACCTCGACAAGGCCGAGCAGTACTTC CASSPDLDKAEQYF NA many TRBJ2-7 TRBV7-6
TGTGCCAGCAGGGACAGAGATGCTAACTATGGCTACACCTTC CASRDRDANYGYTF NA many TRBJ1-2 TRBV2
TGCGCCAGCAGCCAAGTCCTCGGGGGCACAGATACGCAGTATTTT CASSQVLGGTDTQYF NA few TRBJ2-3 TRBV4-1
TGTGCCAGCAGCTCAACGAGACAGAGAGTTTACCAAGAGACCCAGTACTTC CASSSTRQRVYQETQYF NA many TRBJ2-5 TRBV7-4
TGTGCCAGCAGTTCGTACGGGGGGGCCGGGAATGAGCAGTTCTTC CASSSYGGAGNEQFF TRBD2 few TRBJ2-1 TRBV12-3/TRBV12-4
TGTGCCAGCAGCTCTGGAAGCGTCAGCTACAATGAGCAGTTCTTC CASSSGSVSYNEQFF NA few TRBJ2-1 TRBV7-6
TGTGCCAGCAGCGACACAGGGACTAGCACTGAGCAGTTCTTC CASSDTGTSTEQFF TRBD2 many TRBJ2-1 TRBV7-9
TGTGCCAGTAGTATAGCCGGGACGGGTGAAAACACCTTC CASSIAGTGENTF NA few TRBJ1-2 TRBV19
TGTGCCAGCAGCTTAGCTAGCGGGGGGCCATGGGAGACCCAGTACTTC CASSLASGGPWETQYF TRBD2 many TRBJ2-5 TRBV5-6
TGTGCCAGCAGCCAAGAGACAGAAAGCTCCTACGAGCAGTACTTC CASSQETESSYEQYF NA many TRBJ2-7 TRBV4-2
TGCAGCGTTGATCTCGACAGGGGGCAATATGGCAATCAGCCCCAGCATTTT CSVDLDRGQYGNQPQHF TRBD1 NA TRBJ1-5 TRBV29-1
TGTGCCAGCAGTGACGGTTATGGGGCCGAGCAGTACTTC CASSDGYGAEQYF NA NA TRBJ2-7 TRBV25-1
TGTGCCAGCAGCATCCATGTAGGGCCGGATGGGCCCGGGGAGCTGTTTTTT CASSIHVGPDGPGELFF NA NA TRBJ2-2 TRBV27
TGTGCCAGCAGTTTAATTGGGGAGCCCGGGGACATTCAGTACTTC CASSLIGEPGDIQYF NA few TRBJ2-4 TRBV28
TGCAGCGTTGCGATGGGGGGTGGCTACACCTTC CSVAMGGGYTF NA NA TRBJ1-2 TRBV29-1
TGCGCCAGCAGCCAGGCCCAGGACGGGGATACGCAGTATTTT CASSQAQDGDTQYF NA many TRBJ2-3 TRBV4-1
TGTGCCAGCAGCTTAGACGCGGGGGGCAATCAGCCCCAGCATTTT CASSLDAGGNQPQHF NA many TRBJ1-5 TRBV7-2
TGTGCCAGCAGCGCACCGAACAGGGCCCCGAACACCGGGGAGCTGTTTTTT CASSAPNRAPNTGELFF NA NA TRBJ2-2 TRBV9
TGCAGTGCTAGAGATCTTTTAGCGGGGGGGCGGCATGAGCAGTTCTTC CSARDLLAGGRHEQFF TRBD2 many TRBJ2-1 TRBV20-1
TGTGCCAGCAGGCCGACAGGCATCGCATCTGGGGCCAACGTCCTGACTTTC CASRPTGIASGANVLTF NA few TRBJ2-6 TRBV12-3/TRBV12-4
TGTGCCAGCAGTAAAGCGGGGGGCTCTGTCGGGGAGCTGTTTTTT CASSKAGGSVGELFF TRBD2 many TRBJ2-2 TRBV12-3/TRBV12-4
TGTGCCAGCAGCGTAGGCGGGGCTGCAGATACGCAGTATTTT CASSVGGAADTQYF NA few TRBJ2-3 TRBV9
TGCGCCAGCAGCCAAGGGGCACTGGTCCGCACAGATACGCAGTATTTT CASSQGALVRTDTQYF NA NA TRBJ2-3 TRBV4-1
TGTGCCAGCAGTTCTAAGGGGGGTCGTGAAGCTTTCTTT CASSSKGGREAFF NA NA TRBJ1-1 TRBV7-6
TGTGCCAGCTCATCCACAGGGGTAGGAGAGACCCAGTACTTC CASSSTGVGETQYF TRBD1 many TRBJ2-5 TRBV18
TGCGCCAGCAGCTTGCTACCTGACAACCCCTACGAGCAGTACTTC CASSLLPDNPYEQYF NA NA TRBJ2-7 TRBV5-1
TGTGCCAGCAGCTTAGGGATAGGGTTGAACACTGAAGCTTTCTTT CASSLGIGLNTEAFF NA many TRBJ1-1 TRBV7-2
TGTGCCAGTAGTATCGGGATAGCGGGGATCTCCTACGAGCAGTACTTC CASSIGIAGISYEQYF TRBD2 few TRBJ2-7 TRBV19